The next 3 T cell receptor beta chains were all read from a single sample in a study of T cell responses to AZD1222 COVID-19 vaccine. This table comes from immunoSEQ multiplex PCR, and its TCRdb copy is limited to in-frame clones, with some not included. The sample lists 85,000 to 100,000 clones; 80% to 90% were seen once. The starting material was peripheral blood, obtained on day 0 of AZD1222 vaccination. These receptors all come from an adult in good health.

V gene TRBV7-2 combines with J gene TRBJ1-5; possibly TRBD1 for D (6 bases). The ends were cut back, 6 bases at V and 5 bases at J, with 14 bases in the middle. CDR1 SGHTA and CDR2 FQGNSA come from the germline V gene. This CDR3 contains 14 residues. The CDR3 spells CASSSGQLDQPQHF. The CDR3 DNA sequence: TGTGCCAGCAGTTCAGGACAGTTAGATCAGCCCCAGCATTTT.

This clone is a singleton in its sample. The chain recombines TRBV12-3 or TRBV12-4 with TRBJ2-7; D might be TRBD1 (5 bases). This CDR3 is 13 amino acids long. V lost 4 bases and J 3 bases, leaving 10 bases between the germline ends. The CDR3 DNA follows: TGTGCCAGCAGTTCGACAGAATACTACGAGCAGTACTTC. Amino acids: CASSSTEYYEQYF.

The chain is built from TRBV7-2 and TRBJ2-3; TRBD2 matches at 10 bases. CDR1 is SGHTA and CDR2 is FQGNSA in the germline V gene. V dropped 5 bases and J dropped 2; count of bases not matched to a gene: 4. This CDR3 is built from 15 residues. This CDR3 is CASSVLAGLTDTQYF. As DNA, the CDR3 is TGTGCCAGCAGCGTACTAGCGGGGCTCACAGATACGCAGTATTTT. Full variable domain (remainder filled in from reference TRBV7-2 and TRBJ2-3): GAGVSQSPSNKVTEKGKDVELRCDPISGHTALYWYRQSLGQGLEFLIYFQGNSAPDKSGLPSDRFSAERTGGSVSTLTIQRTQQEDSAVYLCASSVLAGLTDTQYFGPGTRLTVL.